The clone carrying this T cell receptor (beta chain) was seen only a few times. No antigen is known for it. This specimen belongs to a study of T-cell memory formation after mild COVID-19. Sample barcodes and UMIs were carried by the TCR alpha and TCR beta cDNA libraries that 5'RACE generated with constant-segment primers. Each CDR3 protein gets one entry after TCRdb re-called the 5' RACE reads with MiXCR. The sample holds approximately 480,000 distinct CDR3 sequences, about 20% seen once. Study-wide results and limits: Whereas later expanders leaned CD4+, clones contracting day 15 to 85 showed a balanced CD4/CD8 makeup. Memory cells collected pre-infection included some clones that later responded, suggesting cross-reactive memory joined.

The sequenced material came from PBMCs or a T cell subset sorted from them (not recorded which). The clonotype originates from an adult woman who had mild COVID-19 (a few samples of this study predate the infection). Cell type and time point are not known.

The CDR3 DNA reads as TGTGCCAGCAGCCCATCCTGGGTCAACACTGAAGCTTTCTTT. Residues: CASSPSWVNTEAFF. V and J are TRBV5-5 and TRBJ1-1; D gene unclear. This CDR3 spans 14 amino acids. Germline V gives CDR1 SGHKS, CDR2 YYEKEE (reference sequence). Trimming took off 4 bases at V and 2 bases at J, with 12 bases between the two ends.